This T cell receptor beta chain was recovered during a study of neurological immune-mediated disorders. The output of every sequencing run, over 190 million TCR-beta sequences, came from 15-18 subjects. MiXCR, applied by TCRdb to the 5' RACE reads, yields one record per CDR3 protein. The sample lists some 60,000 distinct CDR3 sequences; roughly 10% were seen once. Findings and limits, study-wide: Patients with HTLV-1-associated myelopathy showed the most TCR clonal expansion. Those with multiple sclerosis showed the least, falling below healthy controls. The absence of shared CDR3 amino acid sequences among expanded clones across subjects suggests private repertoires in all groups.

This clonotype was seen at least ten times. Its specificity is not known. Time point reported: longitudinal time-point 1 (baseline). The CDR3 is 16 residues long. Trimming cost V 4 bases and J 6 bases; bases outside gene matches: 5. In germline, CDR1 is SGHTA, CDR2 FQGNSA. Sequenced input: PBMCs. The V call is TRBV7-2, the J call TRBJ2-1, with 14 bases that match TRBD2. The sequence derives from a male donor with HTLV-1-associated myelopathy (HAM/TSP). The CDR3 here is CASSSRLAGGTNEQFF. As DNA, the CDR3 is TGTGCCAGCAGCTCCCGACTAGCGGGGGGGACCAATGAGCAGTTCTTC.